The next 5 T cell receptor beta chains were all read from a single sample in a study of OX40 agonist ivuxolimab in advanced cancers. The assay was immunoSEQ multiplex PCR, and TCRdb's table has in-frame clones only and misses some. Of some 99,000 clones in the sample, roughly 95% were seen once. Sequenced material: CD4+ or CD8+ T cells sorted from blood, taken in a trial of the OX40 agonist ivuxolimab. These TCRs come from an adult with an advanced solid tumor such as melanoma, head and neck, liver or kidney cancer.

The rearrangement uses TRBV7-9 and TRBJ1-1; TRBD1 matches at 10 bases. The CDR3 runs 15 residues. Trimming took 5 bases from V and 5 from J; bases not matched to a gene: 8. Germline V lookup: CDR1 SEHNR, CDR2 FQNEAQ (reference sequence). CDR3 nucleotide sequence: TGTGCCAGCAGCCACCGACAGGGGGCGGAAACTGAAGCTTTCTTT. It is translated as CASSHRQGAETEAFF.

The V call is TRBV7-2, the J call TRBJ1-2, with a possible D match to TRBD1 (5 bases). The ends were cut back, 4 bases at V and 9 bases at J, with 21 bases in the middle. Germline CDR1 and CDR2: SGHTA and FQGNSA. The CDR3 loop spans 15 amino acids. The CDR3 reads CASSSPKRDELSYTF. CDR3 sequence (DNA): TGTGCCAGCAGCTCCCCCAAACGGGACGAGCTAAGCTACACCTTC.

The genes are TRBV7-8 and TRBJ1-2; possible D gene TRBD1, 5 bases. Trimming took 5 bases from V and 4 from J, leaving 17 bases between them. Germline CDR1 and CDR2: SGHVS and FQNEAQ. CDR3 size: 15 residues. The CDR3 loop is CASSPSRDGGYGYTF. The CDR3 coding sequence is TGTGCCAGCAGCCCCAGCCGGGACGGAGGCTATGGCTACACCTTC.

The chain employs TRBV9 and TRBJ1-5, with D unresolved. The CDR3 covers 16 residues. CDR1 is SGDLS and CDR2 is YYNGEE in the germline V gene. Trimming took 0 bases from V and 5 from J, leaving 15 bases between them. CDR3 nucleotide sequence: TGTGCCAGCAGCGTAGGATCTTGGCAGGAGGATCAGCCCCAGCATTTT. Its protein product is CASSVGSWQEDQPQHF.

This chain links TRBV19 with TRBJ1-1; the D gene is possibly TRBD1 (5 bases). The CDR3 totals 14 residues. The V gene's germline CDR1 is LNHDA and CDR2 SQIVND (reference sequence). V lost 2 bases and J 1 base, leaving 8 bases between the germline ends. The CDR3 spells CASSIWGPNTEAFF. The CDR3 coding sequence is TGTGCCAGTAGTATATGGGGACCGAACACTGAAGCTTTCTTT.